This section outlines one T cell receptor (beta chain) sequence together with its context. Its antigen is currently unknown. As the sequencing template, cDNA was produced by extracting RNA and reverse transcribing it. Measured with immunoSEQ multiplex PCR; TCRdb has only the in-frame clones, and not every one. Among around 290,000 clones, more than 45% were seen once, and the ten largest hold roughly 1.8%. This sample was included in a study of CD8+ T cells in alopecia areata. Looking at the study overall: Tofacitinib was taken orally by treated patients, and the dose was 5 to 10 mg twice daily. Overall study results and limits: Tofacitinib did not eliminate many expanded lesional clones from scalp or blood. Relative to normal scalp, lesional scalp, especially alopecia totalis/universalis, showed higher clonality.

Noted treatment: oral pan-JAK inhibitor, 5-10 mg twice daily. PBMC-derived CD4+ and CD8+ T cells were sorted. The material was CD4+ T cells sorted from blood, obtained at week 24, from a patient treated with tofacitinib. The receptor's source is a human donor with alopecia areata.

CDR3 amino acids: CATSRDSQYGYTF. CDR3 in DNA: TGTGCCACCAGCAGAGATTCTCAGTATGGCTACACCTTC. The chain couples TRBV15 to TRBJ1-2; D unclear. From germline, CDR1 is LNHNV and CDR2 YYDKDF (reference sequence). The CDR3 contains 13 residues. Trimming left V 0 bases short and J 5 bases short, with 7 bases between. Filled out from reference TRBV15 and TRBJ1-2, the complete variable domain reads DAMVIQNPRYQVTQFGKPVTLSCSQTLNHNVMYWYQQKSSQAPKLLFHYYDKDFNNEADTPDNFQSRRPNTSFCFLDIRSPGLGDTAMYLCATSRDSQYGYTFGSGTRLTVV.